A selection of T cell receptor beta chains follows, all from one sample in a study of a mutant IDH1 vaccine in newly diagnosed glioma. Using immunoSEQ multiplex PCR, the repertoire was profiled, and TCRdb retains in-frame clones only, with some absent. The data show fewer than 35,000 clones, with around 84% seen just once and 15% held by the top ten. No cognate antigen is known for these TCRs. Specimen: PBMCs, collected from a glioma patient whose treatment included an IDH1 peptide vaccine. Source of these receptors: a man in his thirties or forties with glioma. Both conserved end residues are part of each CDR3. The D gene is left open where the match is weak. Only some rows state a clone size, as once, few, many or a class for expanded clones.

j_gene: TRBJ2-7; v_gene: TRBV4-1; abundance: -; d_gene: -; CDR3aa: CASRGQVTYEQYF; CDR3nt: TGCGCCAGCCGAGGGCAGGTGACCTACGAGCAGTACTTC
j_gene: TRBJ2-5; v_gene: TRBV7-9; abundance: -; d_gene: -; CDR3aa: CASSLVLVREETQYF; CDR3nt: TGTGCCAGCAGCTTAGTCCTCGTCAGGGAAGAGACCCAGTACTTC
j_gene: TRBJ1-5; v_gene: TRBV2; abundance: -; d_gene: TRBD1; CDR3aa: CASDRGEVPQHF; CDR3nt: TGTGCCAGCGACAGGGGAGAAGTGCCCCAGCATTTT
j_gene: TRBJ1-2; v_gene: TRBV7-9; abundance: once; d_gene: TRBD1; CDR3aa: CASSSAGTGDYGYTF; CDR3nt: TGTGCCAGCAGCTCAGCCGGGACAGGGGACTATGGCTACACCTTC
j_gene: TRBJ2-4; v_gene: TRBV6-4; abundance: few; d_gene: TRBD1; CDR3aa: CASSESFTGGRNIQYF; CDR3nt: TGTGCCAGCAGTGAGTCCTTCACAGGGGGCCGAAACATTCAGTACTTC
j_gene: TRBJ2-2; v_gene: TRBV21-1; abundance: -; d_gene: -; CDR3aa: CASSTRDRDFNGELFF; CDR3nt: TGTGCCAGCAGTACCCGGGACAGGGATTTTAACGGGGAGCTGTTTTTT
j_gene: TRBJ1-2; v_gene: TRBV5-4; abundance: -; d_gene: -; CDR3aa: CASSLEIDSRGYTF; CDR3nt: TGTGCCAGCAGCTTGGAGATTGACAGTAGGGGCTACACCTTC
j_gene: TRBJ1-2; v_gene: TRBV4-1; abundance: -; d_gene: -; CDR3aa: CASGSWQGIGYTF; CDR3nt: TGCGCCAGCGGATCGTGGCAGGGGATAGGCTACACCTTC
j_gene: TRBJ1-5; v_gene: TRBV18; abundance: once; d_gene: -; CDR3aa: CASSLTFPTQSNQPQHF; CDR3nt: TGTGCCAGCTCACTAACGTTTCCGACTCAAAGCAATCAGCCCCAGCATTTT
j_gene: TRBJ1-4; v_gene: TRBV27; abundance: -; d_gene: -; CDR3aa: CASGPRNEKLFF; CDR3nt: TGTGCCAGCGGGCCGCGTAATGAAAAACTGTTTTTT
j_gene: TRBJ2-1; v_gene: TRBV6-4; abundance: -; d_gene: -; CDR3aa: CASSDSTENEQFF; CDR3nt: TGTGCCAGCAGTGACTCGACGGAGAATGAGCAGTTCTTC
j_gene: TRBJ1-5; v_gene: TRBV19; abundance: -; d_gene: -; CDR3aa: CASSIGAARGNQPQHF; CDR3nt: TGTGCCAGTAGTATAGGGGCAGCCCGGGGGAATCAGCCCCAGCATTTT
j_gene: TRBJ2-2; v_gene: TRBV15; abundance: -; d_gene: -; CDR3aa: CATSRALDSANTGELFF; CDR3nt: TGTGCCACCAGCAGAGCCCTGGACAGCGCCAACACCGGGGAGCTGTTTTTT
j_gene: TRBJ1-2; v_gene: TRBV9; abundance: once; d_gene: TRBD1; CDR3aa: CASSAPGQGGYGYTF; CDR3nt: TGTGCCAGCAGCGCCCCGGGACAGGGAGGCTATGGCTACACCTTC
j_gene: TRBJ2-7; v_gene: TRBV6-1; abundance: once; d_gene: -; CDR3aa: CASSDSPRYEQYF; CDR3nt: TGTGCCAGCAGTGACTCTCCTAGGTACGAGCAGTACTTC
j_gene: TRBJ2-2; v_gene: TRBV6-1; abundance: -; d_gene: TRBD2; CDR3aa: CASRFSGPGELFF; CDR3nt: TGTGCCAGCCGGTTTAGCGGGCCCGGGGAGCTGTTTTTT
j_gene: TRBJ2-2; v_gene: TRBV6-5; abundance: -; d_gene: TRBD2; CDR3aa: CASSQSGVTGELFF; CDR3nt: TGTGCCAGCAGTCAGAGCGGGGTCACCGGGGAGCTGTTTTTT